This T cell receptor beta chain is from a study of neurological immune-mediated disorders (dated by TCRdb to between 2017 and 2020). Regarding the complete study: Among the roughly 34 multiple sclerosis patients, relapsing-remitting MS was present in roughly 30 and secondary progressive MS was present in 3. Peripheral blood TCR-beta repertoires from patients with HTLV-I-associated myelopathy (HAM/TSP), patients with multiple sclerosis, and healthy controls were compared in the study using UMI-based sequencing. The 95 to 110 TCR-beta libraries covered PBMC samples along with longitudinal samples, technical triplicates, and paired sorted CD4+ and CD8+ T-cell subsets. Longitudinal HAM/TSP and healthy donors had 3 time-points each (roughly 3-40 month intervals). The cohort included about 70 subjects: about 14 with HAM/TSP, approximately 35 with multiple sclerosis, and some 20 healthy controls. Results the study describes overall, beyond this receptor: Repertoires from 18 of 34 MS patients were grouped by phylogenetic analysis into a cluster of related CDR3 sequences, suggesting a possible repertoire-level signature. No association of the MS cluster with clinical or MRI features was observed, and the need for larger cohorts was stated by the authors. TCR clonal expansion was highest in HAM/TSP patients and lowest in MS patients, with MS patients falling below even healthy controls. No identical CDR3 amino acid sequences were shared among expanded clones across subjects, suggesting private TCR-beta repertoires in all groups.

This clonotype was counted ten times or more. What this receptor recognizes is not known. Per-base quality was not reported, and no clone a single base away is much larger than it. To synthesize cDNA, template-switch 5'RACE was performed with a primer carrying a 10-nucleotide random unique molecular identifier so that each TCR transcript was tagged. Over 190 million TCR-beta sequences, covering 15-18 subjects, were produced in each sequencing run. Total RNA was extracted with the RNeasy kit. TCR-beta VDJ regions were amplified with primers for the TCR constant region and the 5'RACE anchor, using the KAPA Real-time Library Amplification kit. A first PCR added sample indexes and Illumina adaptors, after which a second PCR increased the library yield. After Ampure bead purification, the roughly 650 bp TCR product was size-selected on a 2% E-gel SizeSelection system. Before pooling, library quality was assessed on a Bioanalyzer, concentration was determined with Qubit, and library quantification was performed with the Kapa Library Quantification kit. An Illumina HiSeq 2500 was used to sequence the libraries paired-end at 2 x 150 bp. To increase sequence diversity, roughly 24-32% phiX was spiked into each library pool. The authors' analysis ran thus. Quality-filtered reads were processed with the UMI-based MiGEC pipeline, which removed over 80% of raw TCR sequences during error correction. IMGT germline references were used for aligning VDJ genes, and each clonotype was defined as a unique CDR3 amino acid sequence together with its V-J genes. VDJtools evaluated clonal expansion, Shannon diversity and CDR3 relatedness (CalcPairwiseDistances, ClusterSamples); CLCbio workbench built phylogenetic trees. Expanded clones were defined as having at least 8 unique UMIs, based on coefficient-of-variation modelling across technical triplicates. The raw public data were reprocessed by TCRdb itself: fastp quality trimming at Q25, MiXCR clonotype calling, in-frame beta chains only. A single entry per CDR3 protein holds the most common genes and DNA from its merged rows. TCRdb's processing, not the authors' own work, is the source of the V and J calls. In all, the sample holds some 87,000 distinct CDR3 sequences, and approximately 6% of those were seen once. In total, the top ten clones hold approximately 7.9% of the sample.

The sample's time point label, decoded: longitudinal time-point 2. For the unsorted PBMC libraries, 2 million PBMCs were stored in RNAlater at -80 degrees C until RNA extraction and were used to generate the libraries. Multiple sclerosis patients were enrolled in a US clinical protocol evaluating disease progression by magnetic resonance imaging. Peripheral blood was subjected to Ficoll-Hypaque density gradient centrifugation to isolate PBMCs, which were then cryopreserved in liquid nitrogen. The germline V gene encodes CDR1 SGHRS and CDR2 YFSETQ. V was cut back by 4 bases and J by 3 bases, leaving a gap of 8 bases between them. Reading from cysteine to phenylalanine, the CDR3 counts 12 amino acids. Just CDR3 DNA is preserved here, 36 bases in frame from base 1.

The chain is assembled from TRBV5-1 and TRBJ2-7, with the D segment identity uncertain. The sample comprised PBMCs. The origin of this receptor is a woman aged 55-75 years with multiple sclerosis. The sequence in DNA is TGCGCCAGCAGCCCGGACGTCTACGAGCAGTACTTC. The translation is CASSPDVYEQYF.